A single count supports the clone carrying this T cell receptor (beta chain). Repertoires were generated with immunoSEQ multiplex PCR, while TCRdb's copy carries only in-frame clones and drops some. Of more than 85,000 clones in the sample, approximately 81% were seen once. The sample is drawn from a study of blood T cell repertoires in COVID-19. There are 14 residues in the CDR3. Germline lookup yields CDR1 KGHSH and CDR2 LQKENI. Trimming shortened V by 3 bases and J by 1 base, and 9 bases separated the two germline ends. The sequence derives from a man between 60 and 75 years old with acute or convalescent COVID-19. Sequencing input: peripheral blood. The V and J genes are TRBV18 and TRBJ1-1; a possible D gene is TRBD1 (5 bases). The CDR3 DNA sequence: TGTGCCAGCTCACCTCCTACAGGGAACACTGAAGCTTTCTTT. It codes for CASSPPTGNTEAFF. Supplemented by reference TRBV18 and TRBJ1-1, the full variable domain reads NAGVMQNPRHLVRRRGQEARLRCSPMKGHSHVYWYRQLPEEGLKFMVYLQKENIIDESGMPKERFSAEFPKEGPSILRIQQVVRGDSAAYFCASSPPTGNTEAFFGQGTRLTVV.